What follows describes a single T cell receptor (beta chain). The V gene end was trimmed by 5 bases and the J gene end by 5 bases; junction bases not matched to a gene: 11. The CDR3 covers 16 residues. CDR1 and CDR2 (germline): LNHDA, SQIVND (reference sequence). This sample is part of a study of blood T cell repertoires in COVID-19. Per the original methods: Amplification with reference gene primers provided the estimates of nucleated cell counts. Repertoires were generated with immunoSEQ multiplex PCR, while TCRdb's copy carries only in-frame clones and drops some. From that table come the V and J calls and clone size; the DNA was used to work out D and trimming. Of about 440,000 clones in the sample, 70% to 90% were seen once.

V is TRBV19 and J is TRBJ2-5; 10 nucleotides line up with TRBD1. Source material: PBMCs or T cells enriched from blood (not recorded which). The receptor comes from a young woman with acute COVID-19. The CDR3 here is CASSVFPGQGLETQYF. DNA for the CDR3: TGTGCCAGTAGTGTCTTCCCGGGACAGGGGTTGGAGACCCAGTACTTC.